This T cell receptor beta chain was obtained from a study of blood T cell repertoires in COVID-19. This CDR3 comprises 16 residues. Trimming removed 4 bases from V and 5 bases from J; junction bases left unmatched: 8. CDR1 is LNHDA, CDR2 SQIVND, per germline (reference sequence). TCRdb's copy holds only in-frame clones and misses some; the assay was immunoSEQ multiplex PCR. Here the sample spans 100,000 to 150,000 clones, 85% being singletons. The specimen was peripheral blood. The rearrangement joins TRBV19 to TRBJ1-5; 10 positions agree with TRBD1. This receptor was taken from a man of 80 years or more with active or convalescent COVID-19. CDR3: CASSSRGQGPYQPQHF. In nucleotides, the CDR3 is TGTGCCAGTAGTAGCAGGGGACAGGGGCCCTATCAGCCCCAGCATTTT.